This T cell receptor beta chain was captured by sequencing in a study of cytomegalovirus exposure and HLA in healthy donors. In the PCR, 60 Vbeta and 13 Jbeta primers were used. As originally analysed: Approximately 72 million unique TCR beta chains, 10 million to 13 million of them shared, were counted by a later analysis. The data were produced by immunoSEQ multiplex PCR, yet TCRdb's version contains in-frame clones alone and is incomplete. V and J calls plus clone size are reproduced from that table; the DNA served to infer D and trimming. The sample data list roughly 90,000 clones. Study outcomes and limitations: Generally TCR sequences proved uncommon, though certain public TCRs appeared in numerous donors.

The V gene lost 5 bases and the J gene lost 1 base, with 11 bases spanning the gap. From germline, CDR1 is SNHLY and CDR2 FYNNEI. The length of the CDR3 is 14 residues. A remark on this clone: Its matching antigen is unknown.

Source material: PBMCs. J is TRBJ1-1 and V is TRBV2, with D uncertain. The source of this sequence is a man aged 50 or older in good health and CMV-seropositive. CDR3 nucleotides: TGTGCCAGCAGTCCCGACCGGGAGAACACTGAAGCTTTCTTT. It is translated as CASSPDRENTEAFF.